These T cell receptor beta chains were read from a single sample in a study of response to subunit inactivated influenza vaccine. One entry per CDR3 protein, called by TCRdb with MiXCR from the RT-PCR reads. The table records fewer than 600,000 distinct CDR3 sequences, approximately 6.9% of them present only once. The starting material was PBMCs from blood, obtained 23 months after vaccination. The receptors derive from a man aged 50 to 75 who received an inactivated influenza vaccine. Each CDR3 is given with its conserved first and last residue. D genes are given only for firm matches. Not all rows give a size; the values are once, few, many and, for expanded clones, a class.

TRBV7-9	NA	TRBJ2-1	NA	CASSPAAGAMIYNEQFF	TGTGCCAGCAGCCCAGCCGCGGGGGCCATGATCTACAATGAGCAGTTCTTC
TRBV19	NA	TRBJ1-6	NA	CASRQMDYNSPLHF	TGTGCCAGTAGACAGATGGATTATAATTCACCCCTCCACTTT
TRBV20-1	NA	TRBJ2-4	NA	CSARDMAPVAKNIQYF	TGCAGTGCTAGAGATATGGCCCCAGTTGCCAAAAACATTCAGTACTTC
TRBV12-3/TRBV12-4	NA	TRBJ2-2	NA	CASSFPGQELFF	TGTGCCAGCAGTTTCCCGGGACAGGAGCTGTTTTTT
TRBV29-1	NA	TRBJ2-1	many	CSVDGGAHYNEQFF	TGCAGCGTTGATGGGGGAGCTCACTACAATGAGCAGTTCTTC
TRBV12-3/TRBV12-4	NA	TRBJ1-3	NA	CASSHSGNTIYF	TGTGCCAGCAGCCATTCTGGAAACACCATATATTTT
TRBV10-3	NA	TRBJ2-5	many	CAISESTSYQETQYF	TGTGCCATCAGTGAGTCGACGTCGTACCAAGAGACCCAGTACTTC
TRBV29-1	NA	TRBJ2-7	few	CSVGSRNYEQYF	TGCAGCGTTGGGTCTAGGAACTACGAGCAGTACTTC
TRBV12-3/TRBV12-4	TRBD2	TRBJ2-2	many	CASSPSAGVITGELFF	TGTGCCAGCAGTCCTTCGGCGGGAGTCATCACCGGGGAGCTGTTTTTT
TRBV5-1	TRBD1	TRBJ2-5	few	CASSEGGTAVLETQYF	TGCGCCAGCAGCGAGGGTGGGACAGCAGTATTAGAGACCCAGTACTTC
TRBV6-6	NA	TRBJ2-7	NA	CASGQGSREQYF	TGTGCCAGTGGGCAGGGGTCGCGCGAGCAGTACTTC
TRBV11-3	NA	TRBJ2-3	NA	CASSRRGSSASTDTQYF	TGTGCCAGCAGCCGGAGAGGGAGTAGCGCCAGCACAGATACGCAGTATTTT
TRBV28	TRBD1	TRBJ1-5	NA	CASSFRTGRQPQHF	TGTGCCAGCAGTTTCAGGACAGGGCGTCAGCCCCAGCATTTT
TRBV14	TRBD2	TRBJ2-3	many	CASSLWAGGGTDTQYF	TGTGCCAGCAGCCTATGGGCGGGAGGCGGCACAGATACGCAGTATTTT
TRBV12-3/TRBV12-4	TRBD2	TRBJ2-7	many	CASRPGLAGGFEQYF	TGTGCCAGCAGACCCGGACTAGCGGGTGGGTTCGAGCAGTACTTC
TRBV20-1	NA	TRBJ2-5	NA	CSAIGLVGGKETQYF	TGCAGTGCTATAGGTCTAGTGGGAGGCAAAGAGACCCAGTACTTC
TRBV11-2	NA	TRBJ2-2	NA	CASSLGSGRTAKTGELFF	TGTGCCAGCAGCTTAGGTTCGGGGCGAACGGCGAAAACCGGGGAGCTGTTTTTT
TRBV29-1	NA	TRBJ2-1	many	CSVGWDEYNEQFF	TGCAGCGTTGGCTGGGATGAGTACAATGAGCAGTTCTTC
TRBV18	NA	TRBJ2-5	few	CASSPNSGETQYF	TGTGCCAGCTCACCCAACTCGGGGGAGACCCAGTACTTC
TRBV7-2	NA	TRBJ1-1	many	CASREGLNTEAFF	TGTGCCAGCAGGGAGGGACTGAACACTGAAGCTTTCTTT
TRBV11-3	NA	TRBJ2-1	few	CASSKLGSSYNEQFF	TGTGCCAGCAGCAAACTCGGAAGCTCCTACAATGAGCAGTTCTTC
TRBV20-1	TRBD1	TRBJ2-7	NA	CSARFGTGTYEQYF	TGCAGTGCTCGGTTCGGGACAGGAACCTACGAGCAGTACTTC
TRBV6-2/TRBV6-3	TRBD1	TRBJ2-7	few	CASSPVRDRPPEQYF	TGTGCCAGCAGTCCCGTCCGGGACAGGCCTCCGGAGCAGTACTTC
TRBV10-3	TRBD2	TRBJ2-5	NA	CAISLGLAASETQYF	TGTGCCATCAGTTTGGGACTAGCGGCTAGTGAGACCCAGTACTTC
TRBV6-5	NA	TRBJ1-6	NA	CASSYSGQANINSPLHF	TGTGCCAGCAGTTACTCGGGGCAGGCAAACATTAATTCACCCCTCCACTTT
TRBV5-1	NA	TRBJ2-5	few	CASSFPQGSQETQYF	TGCGCCAGCAGCTTTCCCCAGGGCAGCCAAGAGACCCAGTACTTC
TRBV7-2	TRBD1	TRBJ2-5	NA	CASSLAGQTYQETQYF	TGTGCCAGCAGCTTAGCGGGACAGACGTACCAAGAGACCCAGTACTTC
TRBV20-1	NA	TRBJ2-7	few	CSARARGGLTRF	TGCAGTGCTAGGGCCCGGGGCGGACTGACCCGGTTC
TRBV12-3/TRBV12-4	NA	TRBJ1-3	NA	CASQGRLRYTIYF	TGTGCCAGCCAGGGAAGGTTGCGGTACACCATATATTTT
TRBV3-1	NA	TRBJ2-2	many	CASSPREGGGGELFF	TGTGCCAGCAGCCCCCGCGAGGGAGGTGGCGGGGAGCTGTTTTTT
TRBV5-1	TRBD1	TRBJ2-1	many	CASSLGTGSKGSEQFF	TGCGCCAGCAGCTTGGGGACAGGGTCAAAAGGGTCTGAGCAGTTCTTC
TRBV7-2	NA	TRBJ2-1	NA	CASSFEFNEQFF	TGTGCCAGCAGCTTTGAATTCAATGAGCAGTTCTTC
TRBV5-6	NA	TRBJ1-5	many	CASSGGGINQPQHF	TGTGCCAGCTCGGGAGGAGGGATCAATCAGCCCCAGCATTTT
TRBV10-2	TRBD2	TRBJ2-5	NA	CASSDSHSTSGEEQETQYF	TGCGCCAGCAGTGATTCCCACTCAACTAGCGGGGAGGAACAAGAGACCCAGTACTTC
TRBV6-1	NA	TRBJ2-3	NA	CASREQARGTDTQYF	TGTGCCAGCAGAGAGCAGGCCAGAGGAACAGATACGCAGTATTTT
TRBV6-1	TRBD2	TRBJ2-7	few	CASTNGRGYEQYF	TGTGCCAGCACCAACGGGAGGGGGTACGAGCAGTACTTC
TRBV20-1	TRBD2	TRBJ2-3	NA	CSAGGLAGVSDTQYF	TGCAGTGCTGGAGGACTAGCGGGAGTTTCAGATACGCAGTATTTT
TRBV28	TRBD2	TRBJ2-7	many	CASSFRLAGWGEQYF	TGTGCCAGCAGTTTTAGACTAGCGGGATGGGGCGAGCAGTACTTC
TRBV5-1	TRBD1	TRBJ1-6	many	CASSRDSSNSPLHF	TGCGCCAGCAGCCGGGACAGTAGTAATTCACCCCTCCACTTT
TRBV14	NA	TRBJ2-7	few	CASSQAKGDTFYEQYF	TGTGCCAGCAGCCAGGCGAAGGGGGACACCTTCTACGAGCAGTACTTC
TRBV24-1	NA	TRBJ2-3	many	CATSFQTGGTQYF	TGTGCCACCAGTTTTCAAACAGGAGGAACGCAGTATTTT
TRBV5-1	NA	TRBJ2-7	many	CASSWTTGNEAQYF	TGCGCCAGCAGCTGGACCACAGGGAATGAAGCGCAGTACTTC
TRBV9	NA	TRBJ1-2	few	CASSANLGPINYGYTF	TGTGCCAGCAGCGCTAACTTGGGACCGATTAACTATGGCTACACCTTC
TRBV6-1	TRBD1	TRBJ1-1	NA	CASSRGGTGMNTEAFF	TGTGCCAGCAGCCGAGGTGGGACAGGGATGAACACTGAAGCTTTCTTT
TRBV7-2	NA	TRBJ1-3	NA	CASSSQPITGNTIYF	TGTGCCAGCAGCTCCCAACCGATTACTGGAAACACCATATATTTT
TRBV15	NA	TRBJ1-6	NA	CATSRGGTPNSPLHF	TGTGCCACCAGCAGAGGGGGGACACCCAATTCACCCCTCCACTTT
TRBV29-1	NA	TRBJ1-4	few	CSALAGQGEKLFF	TGCAGCGCCTTGGCGGGGCAGGGAGAAAAACTGTTTTTT
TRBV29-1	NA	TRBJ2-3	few	CSVTRGADTQYF	TGCAGCGTTACCAGGGGGGCGGATACGCAGTATTTT
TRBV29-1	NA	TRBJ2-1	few	CSVVLLAFYNEQFF	TGCAGCGTTGTCTTGTTAGCTTTCTACAATGAGCAGTTCTTC